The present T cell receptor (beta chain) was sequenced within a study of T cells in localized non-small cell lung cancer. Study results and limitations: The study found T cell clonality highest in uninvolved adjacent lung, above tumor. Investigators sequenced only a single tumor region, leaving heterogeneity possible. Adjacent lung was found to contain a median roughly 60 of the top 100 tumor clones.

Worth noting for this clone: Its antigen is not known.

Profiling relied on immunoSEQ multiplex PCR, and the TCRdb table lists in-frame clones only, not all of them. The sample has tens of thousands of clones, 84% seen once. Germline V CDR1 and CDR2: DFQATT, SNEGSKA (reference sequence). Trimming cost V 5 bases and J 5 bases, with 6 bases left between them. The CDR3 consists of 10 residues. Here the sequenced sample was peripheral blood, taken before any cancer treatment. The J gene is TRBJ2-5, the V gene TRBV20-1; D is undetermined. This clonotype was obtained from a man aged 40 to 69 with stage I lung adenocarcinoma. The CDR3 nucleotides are TGCAGTGCTCGCCAGGAGACCCAGTACTTC. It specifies CSARQETQYF.